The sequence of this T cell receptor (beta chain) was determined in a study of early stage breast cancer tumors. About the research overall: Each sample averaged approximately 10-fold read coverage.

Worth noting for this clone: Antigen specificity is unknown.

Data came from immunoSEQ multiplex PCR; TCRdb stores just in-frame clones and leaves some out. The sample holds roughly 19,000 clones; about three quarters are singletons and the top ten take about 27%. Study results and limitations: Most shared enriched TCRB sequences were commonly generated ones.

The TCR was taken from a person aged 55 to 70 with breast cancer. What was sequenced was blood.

The CDR3 here is CASRTDREAFF. For the CDR3, the DNA is TGTGCCAGCAGAACCGACAGAGAAGCTTTCTTT. This sequence joins TRBV6-5 and TRBJ1-1; TRBD1 might be the D (5 bases). CDR1 is MNHEY and CDR2 is SVGAGI in the germline V gene. CDR3 length equals 11 residues. V lost 6 bases and J lost 8, with 10 bases in between.